Listed below are T cell receptor beta chains from one sample, sequenced in a study of T cells in Graves' hyperthyroidism and ophthalmopathy. Each CDR3 protein is one row after TCRdb ran MiXCR on the multiplex PCR reads. The profile shows roughly 550,000 distinct CDR3 sequences, more than 15% of them singletons. Sample: blood. These receptors were collected from a woman aged 25 to 39 with Graves' ophthalmopathy. The CDR3 runs from the conserved cysteine through the conserved F or W. D genes are given only for firm matches. The size field is filled for only some rows; it gives once, few, many or a size class.

J gene	clone size	D gene	V gene	CDR3 DNA	CDR3 protein
TRBJ2-7	NA	NA	TRBV18	TGTGCCAGCTCACCGCCGGGACGCGCGTCCTACGAGCAGTACTTC	CASSPPGRASYEQYF
TRBJ2-1	few	NA	TRBV3-1	TGTGCCAGCAGCCAGAAAGAGATTAACTACAATGAGCAGTTCTTC	CASSQKEINYNEQFF
TRBJ2-1	NA	NA	TRBV20-1	TGCAGTGCTAGAGCCCCCAGACTAGAGCAGTTCTTC	CSARAPRLEQFF
TRBJ2-7	NA	TRBD2	TRBV6-2/TRBV6-3	TGTGCCAGCAGTTACTCTAGCGGGAGAGAGTACGAGCAGTACTTC	CASSYSSGREYEQYF
TRBJ1-4	many	TRBD1	TRBV11-2	TGTGCCAGCAGCTTTACAGGGGCAACTAATGAAAAACTGTTTTTT	CASSFTGATNEKLFF
TRBJ2-7	few	NA	TRBV10-3	TGTGCCATCAGTCCCTTCGGGACGGCTCAATACGAGCAGTACTTC	CAISPFGTAQYEQYF
TRBJ2-3	many	NA	TRBV28	TGTGCCAGCAGTTTTTCTACCTTTACGCAGTATTTT	CASSFSTFTQYF
TRBJ2-1	many	TRBD2	TRBV20-1	TGCAGTGCTAGCTCTAGCCTTTCTAGCGGGAATAACAATGAGCAGTTCTTC	CSASSSLSSGNNNEQFF
TRBJ2-3	many	NA	TRBV7-3	TGTGCCAGCAGCTTAACTCCAGGGGTGACAGATACGCAGTATTTT	CASSLTPGVTDTQYF
TRBJ2-3	NA	TRBD2	TRBV5-1	TGCGCCAGCAGCAACCTAGCGGGAGGACCCCGCACAGATACGCAGTATTTT	CASSNLAGGPRTDTQYF
TRBJ2-7	many	NA	TRBV4-3	TGCGCCAGCAGCCAGGGGTGGGGTGGCGAGCAGTACTTC	CASSQGWGGEQYF
TRBJ1-1	NA	TRBD1	TRBV19	TGTGCCAGTAGACGCGGCTACGGGACAGACACTGAAGCTTTCTTT	CASRRGYGTDTEAFF
TRBJ1-3	NA	NA	TRBV6-2/TRBV6-3	TGTGCCAGCAGGGAGCAGAGACCATCTGGAAACACCATATATTTT	CASREQRPSGNTIYF
TRBJ2-1	NA	NA	TRBV20-1	TGCAGTGCTCTTTCTTTTACGAGAGGTCTAATCTCTCACAATGAGCAGTTCTTC	CSALSFTRGLISHNEQFF
TRBJ1-2	many	TRBD1	TRBV30	TGTGCCTGGAAGACAGGGTTTGGTGGCTACACCTTC	CAWKTGFGGYTF
TRBJ2-3	many	TRBD1	TRBV12-3/TRBV12-4	TGTGCCAGCAGTGGGGGACAGGGACGCACAGATACGCAGTATTTT	CASSGGQGRTDTQYF
TRBJ2-7	many	TRBD1	TRBV5-1	TGCGCCAGCAGCTCGGGACAGATATTCTACGAGCAGTACTTC	CASSSGQIFYEQYF
TRBJ2-7	few	NA	TRBV4-1	TGCGCCAGCAGCCAGTTACTAGAAACCTACGAGCAGTACTTC	CASSQLLETYEQYF
TRBJ2-5	many	TRBD1	TRBV10-3	TGTGCCATCAGTGAGTCGGGGCGGACAGGGAAAGAGACCCAGTACTTC	CAISESGRTGKETQYF
TRBJ1-4	few	NA	TRBV19	TGTGCCAGTAACCCCCAATCAGGGAGAGGCGAAAAACTGTTTTTT	CASNPQSGRGEKLFF
TRBJ1-2	NA	NA	TRBV28	TGTGCCAGCGCGCAGGGCCCCTATGGCTACACCTTC	CASAQGPYGYTF
TRBJ1-1	many	NA	TRBV10-3	TGTGCCATCAGTGAGTCGATGGGGGACTGGAACACTGAAGCTTTCTTT	CAISESMGDWNTEAFF
TRBJ2-2	many	NA	TRBV6-4	TGTGCCAGCAGTGACGGCGCGGGAAGGGCCGGGGAGCTGTTTTTT	CASSDGAGRAGELFF
TRBJ1-1	few	NA	TRBV27	TGTGCCAGCAGTTCCTCGGGAGGACGAGGCACTGAAGCTTTCTTT	CASSSSGGRGTEAFF
TRBJ2-3	NA	NA	TRBV4-3	TGCGCCAGCAGCCAAGAAGTTCAACTTAGCACAGATACGCAGTATTTT	CASSQEVQLSTDTQYF